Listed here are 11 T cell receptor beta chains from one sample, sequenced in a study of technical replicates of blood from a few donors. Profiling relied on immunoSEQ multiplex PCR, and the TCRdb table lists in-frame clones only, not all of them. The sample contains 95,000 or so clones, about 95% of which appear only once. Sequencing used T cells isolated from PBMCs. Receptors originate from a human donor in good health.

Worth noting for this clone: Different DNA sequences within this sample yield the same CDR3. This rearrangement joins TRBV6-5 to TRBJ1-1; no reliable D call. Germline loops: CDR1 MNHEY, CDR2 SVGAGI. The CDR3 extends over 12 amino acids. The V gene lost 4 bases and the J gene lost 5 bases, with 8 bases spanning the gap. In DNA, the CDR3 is TGTGCCAGCAGTTCCCCCGGTACTGAAGCTTTCTTT. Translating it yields CASSSPGTEAFF.

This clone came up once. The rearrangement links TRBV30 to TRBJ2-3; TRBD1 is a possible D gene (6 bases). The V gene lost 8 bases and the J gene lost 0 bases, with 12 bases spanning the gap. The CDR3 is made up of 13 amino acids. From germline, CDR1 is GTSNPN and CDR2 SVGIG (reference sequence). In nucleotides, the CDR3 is TGTGCCGGGGGCCTAACTAGCACAGATACGCAGTATTTT. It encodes CAGGLTSTDTQYF.

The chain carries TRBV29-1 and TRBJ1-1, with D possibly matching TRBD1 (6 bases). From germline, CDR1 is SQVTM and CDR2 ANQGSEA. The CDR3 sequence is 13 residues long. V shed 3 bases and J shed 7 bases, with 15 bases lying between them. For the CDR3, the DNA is TGCAGCGTTGACCGGGGGGCCTTTGGTGAAGCTTTCTTT. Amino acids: CSVDRGAFGEAFF.

For the CDR3, the DNA is TGTGCTAGTGGTTTGCCTTCGACAGGCCTAAGATATGGCTACACCTTC. Translation: CASGLPSTGLRYGYTF. The V gene is TRBV12-5, the J gene TRBJ1-2; the D gene is possibly TRBD1 (6 bases). The CDR3 covers 16 residues. Germline lookup yields CDR1 LGHNT and CDR2 FRNRAP. The V end was cut by 2 bases, the J end by 5 bases, with 18 bases between.

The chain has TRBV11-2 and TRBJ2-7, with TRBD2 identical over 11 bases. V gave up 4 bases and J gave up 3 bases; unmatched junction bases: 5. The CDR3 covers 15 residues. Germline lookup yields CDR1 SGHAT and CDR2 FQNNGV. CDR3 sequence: CASSSGTSGFYEQYF. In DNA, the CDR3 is TGTGCCAGCAGCTCCGGGACTAGCGGTTTCTACGAGCAGTACTTC.

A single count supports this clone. The CDR3 DNA reads TGTGCCAGCAGCGGCGACAGGGAAACCTACGAGCAGTACTTC. Translated, it gives CASSGDRETYEQYF. V and J are TRBV7-9 and TRBJ2-7; 7 bases are a match to TRBD1. Losses at the gene ends were 5 bases for V and 2 bases for J; bases not matched to a gene: 6. CDR3 length: 14 amino acids. Germline V gene data show CDR1 as SEHNR and CDR2 as FQNEAQ (reference sequence).

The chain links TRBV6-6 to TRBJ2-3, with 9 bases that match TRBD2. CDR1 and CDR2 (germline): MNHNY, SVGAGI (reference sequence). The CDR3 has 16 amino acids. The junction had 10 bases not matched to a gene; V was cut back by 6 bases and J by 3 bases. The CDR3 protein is CASRWGTSKITDTQYF. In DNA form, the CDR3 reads TGTGCCAGCAGATGGGGGACTAGCAAGATTACAGATACGCAGTATTTT.

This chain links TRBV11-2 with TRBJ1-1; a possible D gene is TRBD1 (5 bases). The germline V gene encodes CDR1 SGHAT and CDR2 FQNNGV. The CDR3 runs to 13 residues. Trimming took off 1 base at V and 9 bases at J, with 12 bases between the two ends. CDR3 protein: CASSLAPGYQAFF. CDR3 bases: TGTGCCAGCAGCTTAGCCCCAGGGTATCAAGCTTTCTTT.

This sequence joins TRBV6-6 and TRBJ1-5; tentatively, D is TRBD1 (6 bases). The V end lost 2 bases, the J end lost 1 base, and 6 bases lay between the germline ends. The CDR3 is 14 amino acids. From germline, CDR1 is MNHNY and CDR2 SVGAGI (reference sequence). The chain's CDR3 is CASSYQGSNQPQHF. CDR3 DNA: TGTGCCAGCAGTTACCAGGGGAGCAATCAGCCCCAGCATTTT.

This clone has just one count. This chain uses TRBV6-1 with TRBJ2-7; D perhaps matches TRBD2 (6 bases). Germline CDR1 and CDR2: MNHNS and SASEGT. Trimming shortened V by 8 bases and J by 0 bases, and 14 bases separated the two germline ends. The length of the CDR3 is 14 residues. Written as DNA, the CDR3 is TGTGCCAGCGTTTCGGGCGGGGCCTCCTACGAGCAGTACTTC. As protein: CASVSGGASYEQYF.

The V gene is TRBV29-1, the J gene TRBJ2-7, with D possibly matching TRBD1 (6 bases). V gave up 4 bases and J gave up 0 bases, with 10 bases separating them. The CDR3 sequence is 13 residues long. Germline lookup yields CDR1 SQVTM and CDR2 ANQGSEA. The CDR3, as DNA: TGCAGCGTTGCAGGGGAGAGCTCCTACGAGCAGTACTTC. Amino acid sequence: CSVAGESSYEQYF.